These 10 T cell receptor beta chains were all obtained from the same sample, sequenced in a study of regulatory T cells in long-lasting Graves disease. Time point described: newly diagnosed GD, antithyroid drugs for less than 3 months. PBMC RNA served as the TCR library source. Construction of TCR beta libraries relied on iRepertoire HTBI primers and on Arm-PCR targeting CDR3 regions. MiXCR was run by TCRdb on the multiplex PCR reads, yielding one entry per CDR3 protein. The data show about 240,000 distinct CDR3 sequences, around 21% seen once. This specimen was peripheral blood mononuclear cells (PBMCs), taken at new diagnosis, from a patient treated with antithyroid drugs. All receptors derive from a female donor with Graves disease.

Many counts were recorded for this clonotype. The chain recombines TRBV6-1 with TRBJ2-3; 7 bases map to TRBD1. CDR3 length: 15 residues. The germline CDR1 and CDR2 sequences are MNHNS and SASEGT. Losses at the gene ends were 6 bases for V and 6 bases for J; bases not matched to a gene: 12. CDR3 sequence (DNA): TGTGCCAGCAGGGGACGGGACAGCCAGACGGATACGCAGTATTTT. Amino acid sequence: CASRGRDSQTDTQYF.

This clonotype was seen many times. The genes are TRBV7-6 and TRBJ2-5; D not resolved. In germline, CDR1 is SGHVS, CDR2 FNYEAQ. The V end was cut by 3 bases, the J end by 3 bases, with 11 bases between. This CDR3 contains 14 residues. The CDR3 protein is CASSLYQFEETQYF. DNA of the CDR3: TGTGCCAGCAGCTTGTATCAATTCGAAGAGACCCAGTACTTC.

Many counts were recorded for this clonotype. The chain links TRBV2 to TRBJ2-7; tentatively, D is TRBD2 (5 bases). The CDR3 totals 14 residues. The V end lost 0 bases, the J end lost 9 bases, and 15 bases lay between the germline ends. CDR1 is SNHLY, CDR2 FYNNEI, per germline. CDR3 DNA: TGTGCCAGCAGTGAAGCCGGGTCGAGGGAAGGGCAGTACTTC. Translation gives CASSEAGSREGQYF.

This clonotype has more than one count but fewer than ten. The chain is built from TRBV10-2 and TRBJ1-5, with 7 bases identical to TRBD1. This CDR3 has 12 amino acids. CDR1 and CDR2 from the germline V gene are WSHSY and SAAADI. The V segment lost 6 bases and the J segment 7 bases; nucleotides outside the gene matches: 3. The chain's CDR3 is CASRQGEQPQHF. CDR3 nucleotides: TGCGCCAGCAGGCAGGGGGAACAGCCCCAGCATTTT.

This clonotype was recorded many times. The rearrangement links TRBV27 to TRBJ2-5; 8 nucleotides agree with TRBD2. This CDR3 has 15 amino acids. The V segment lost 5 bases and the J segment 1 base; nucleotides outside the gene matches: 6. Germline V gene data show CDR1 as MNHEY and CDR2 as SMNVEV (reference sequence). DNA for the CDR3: TGTGCCAGCAGTGGAACTAGCGGAGGCCAAGAGACCCAGTACTTC. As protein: CASSGTSGGQETQYF.

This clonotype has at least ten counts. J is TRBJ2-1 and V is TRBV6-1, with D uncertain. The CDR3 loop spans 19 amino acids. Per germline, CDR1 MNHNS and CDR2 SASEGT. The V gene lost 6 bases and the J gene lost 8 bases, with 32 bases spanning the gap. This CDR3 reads CASRAGPTPHWELGDEQFF. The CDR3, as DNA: TGTGCCAGCAGGGCCGGGCCTACACCTCATTGGGAACTTGGCGATGAGCAGTTCTTC.

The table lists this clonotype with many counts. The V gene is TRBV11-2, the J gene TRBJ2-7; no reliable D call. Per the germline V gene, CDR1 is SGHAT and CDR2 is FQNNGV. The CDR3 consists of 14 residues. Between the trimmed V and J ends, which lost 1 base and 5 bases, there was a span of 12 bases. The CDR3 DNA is TGTGCCAGCAGCTTAGGTTACAGTTCCCACGAGCAGTACTTC. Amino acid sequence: CASSLGYSSHEQYF.

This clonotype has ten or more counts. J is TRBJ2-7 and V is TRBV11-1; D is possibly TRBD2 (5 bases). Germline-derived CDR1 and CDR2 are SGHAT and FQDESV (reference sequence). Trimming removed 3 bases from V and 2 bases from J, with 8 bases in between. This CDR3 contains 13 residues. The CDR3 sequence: CASSFRGAYEQYF. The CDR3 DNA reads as TGTGCCAGCAGCTTCCGGGGAGCCTACGAGCAGTACTTC.

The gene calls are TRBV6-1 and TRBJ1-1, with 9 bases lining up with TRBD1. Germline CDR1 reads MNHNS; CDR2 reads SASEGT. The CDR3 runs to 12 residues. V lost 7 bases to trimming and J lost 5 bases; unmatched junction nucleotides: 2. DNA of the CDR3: TGTGCCAGCACCGACAGGGGGACTGAAGCTTTCTTT. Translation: CASTDRGTEAFF.

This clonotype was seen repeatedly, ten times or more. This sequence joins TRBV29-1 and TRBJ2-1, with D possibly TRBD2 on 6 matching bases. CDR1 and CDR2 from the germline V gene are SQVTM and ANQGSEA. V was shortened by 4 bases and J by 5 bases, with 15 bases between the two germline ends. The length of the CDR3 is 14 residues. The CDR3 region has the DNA TGCAGCGTTGGAGCGGGCAGGGTTGACAATGAGCAGTTCTTC. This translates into CSVGAGRVDNEQFF.